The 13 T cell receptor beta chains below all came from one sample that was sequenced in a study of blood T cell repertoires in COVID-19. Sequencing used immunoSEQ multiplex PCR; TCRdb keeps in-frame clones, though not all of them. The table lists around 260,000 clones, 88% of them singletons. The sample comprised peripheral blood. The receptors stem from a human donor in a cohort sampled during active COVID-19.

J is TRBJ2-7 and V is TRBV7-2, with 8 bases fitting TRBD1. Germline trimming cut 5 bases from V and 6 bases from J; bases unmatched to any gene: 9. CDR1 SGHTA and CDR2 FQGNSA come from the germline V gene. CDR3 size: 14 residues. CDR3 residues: CASSTRTGPIEQYF. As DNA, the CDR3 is TGTGCCAGCAGCACGCGGACAGGGCCTATCGAGCAGTACTTC.

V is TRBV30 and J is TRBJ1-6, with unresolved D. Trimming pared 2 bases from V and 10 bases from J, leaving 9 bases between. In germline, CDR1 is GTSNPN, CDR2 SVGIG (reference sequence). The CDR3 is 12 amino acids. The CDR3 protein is CAWSRVGSPLHF. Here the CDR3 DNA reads TGTGCCTGGAGTCGGGTTGGATCACCCCTCCACTTT.

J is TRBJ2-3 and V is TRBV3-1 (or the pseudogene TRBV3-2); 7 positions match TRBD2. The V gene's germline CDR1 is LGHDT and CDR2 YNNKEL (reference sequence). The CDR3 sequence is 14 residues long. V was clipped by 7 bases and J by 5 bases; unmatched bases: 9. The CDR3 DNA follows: TGTGCCAGCACCGCAAGGGAGGGAGTAGATACGCAGTATTTT. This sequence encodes CASTAREGVDTQYF.

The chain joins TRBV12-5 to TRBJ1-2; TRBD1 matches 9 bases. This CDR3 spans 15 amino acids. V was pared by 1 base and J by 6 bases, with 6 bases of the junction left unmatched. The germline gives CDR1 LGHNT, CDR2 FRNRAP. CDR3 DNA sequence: TGTGCTAGTGGTTTGGAGACAGGGGGTGGGGATGGCTACACCTTC. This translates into CASGLETGGGDGYTF.

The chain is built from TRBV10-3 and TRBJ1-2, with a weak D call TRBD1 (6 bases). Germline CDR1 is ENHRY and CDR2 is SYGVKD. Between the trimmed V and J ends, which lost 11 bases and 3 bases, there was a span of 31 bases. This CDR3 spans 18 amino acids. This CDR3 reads CASGLTRAGQTFDYGYTF. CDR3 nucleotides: TGTGCCTCCGGACTTACACGGGCAGGACAGACATTTGACTATGGCTACACCTTC.

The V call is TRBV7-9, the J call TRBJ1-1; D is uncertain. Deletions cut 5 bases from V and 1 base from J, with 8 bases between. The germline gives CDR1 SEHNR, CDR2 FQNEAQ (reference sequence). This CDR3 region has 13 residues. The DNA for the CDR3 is TGTGCCAGCAGCATTTCCGGGAACACTGAAGCTTTCTTT. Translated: CASSISGNTEAFF.

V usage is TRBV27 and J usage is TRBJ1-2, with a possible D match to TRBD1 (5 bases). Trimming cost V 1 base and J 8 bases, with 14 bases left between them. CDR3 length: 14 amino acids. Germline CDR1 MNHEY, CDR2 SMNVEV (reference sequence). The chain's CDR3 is CASSLYMGGDGYTF. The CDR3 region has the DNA TGTGCCAGCAGTTTATATATGGGGGGGGACGGCTACACCTTC.

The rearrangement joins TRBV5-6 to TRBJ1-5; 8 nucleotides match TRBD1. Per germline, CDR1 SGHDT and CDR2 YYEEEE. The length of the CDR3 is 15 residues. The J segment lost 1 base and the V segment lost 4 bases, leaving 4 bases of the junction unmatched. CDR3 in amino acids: CASSIQGVSNQPQHF. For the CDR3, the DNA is TGTGCCAGCAGCATACAGGGGGTGAGCAATCAGCCCCAGCATTTT.

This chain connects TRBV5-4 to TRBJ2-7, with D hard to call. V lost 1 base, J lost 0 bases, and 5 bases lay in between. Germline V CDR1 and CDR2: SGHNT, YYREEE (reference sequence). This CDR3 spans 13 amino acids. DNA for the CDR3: TGTGCCAGCAGCTTGCAAAACTCCTACGAGCAGTACTTC. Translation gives CASSLQNSYEQYF.

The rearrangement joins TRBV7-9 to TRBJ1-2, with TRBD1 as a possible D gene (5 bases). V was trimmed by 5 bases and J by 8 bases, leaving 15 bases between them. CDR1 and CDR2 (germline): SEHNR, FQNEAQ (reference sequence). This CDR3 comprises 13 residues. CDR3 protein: CASSPEQAWGYTF. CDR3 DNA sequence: TGTGCCAGCAGCCCTGAACAGGCCTGGGGCTACACCTTC.

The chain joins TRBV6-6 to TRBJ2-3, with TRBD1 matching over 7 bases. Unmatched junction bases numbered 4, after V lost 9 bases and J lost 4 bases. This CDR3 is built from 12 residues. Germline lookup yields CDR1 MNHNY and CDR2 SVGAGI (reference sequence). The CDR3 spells CASRQGADTQYF. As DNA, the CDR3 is TGTGCCAGTCGACAGGGCGCAGATACGCAGTATTTT.

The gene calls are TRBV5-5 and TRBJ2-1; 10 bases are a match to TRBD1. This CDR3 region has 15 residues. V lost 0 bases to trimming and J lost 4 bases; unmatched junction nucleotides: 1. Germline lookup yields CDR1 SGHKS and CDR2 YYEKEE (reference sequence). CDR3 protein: CASSLGTGGYNEQFF. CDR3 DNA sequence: TGTGCCAGCAGCTTGGGGACAGGGGGGTACAATGAGCAGTTCTTC.

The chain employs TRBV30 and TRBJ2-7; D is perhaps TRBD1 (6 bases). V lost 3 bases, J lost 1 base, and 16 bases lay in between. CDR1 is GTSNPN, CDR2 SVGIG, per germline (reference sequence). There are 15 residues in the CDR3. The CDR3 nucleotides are TGTGCCTGGAGCCCGACAGGTGACCCATCCTACGAGCAGTACTTC. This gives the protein CAWSPTGDPSYEQYF.